These 7 T cell receptor beta chains were sequenced from one sample in a study of T cell responses to AZD1222 COVID-19 vaccine. The repertoire was sequenced with immunoSEQ multiplex PCR; TCRdb's copy has only in-frame clones and lacks some. The sample lists about 120,000 clones, over 75% occurring once. The sequencing used peripheral blood, collected 28 days after the second dose of the MenACWY control vaccine. The source of these receptors is an adult who received the MenACWY meningococcal vaccine as a control.

The chain joins TRBV28 to TRBJ1-4; D is unclear. The CDR3 spans 16 residues. V was clipped by 3 bases and J by 0 bases, with 11 bases between them. Germline V lookup: CDR1 MDHEN, CDR2 SYDVKM. The DNA for the CDR3 is TGTGCCAGCAGTTTTCAGTACACATCAACTAATGAAAAACTGTTTTTT. It yields the protein CASSFQYTSTNEKLFF.

The chain couples TRBV6-5 to TRBJ2-7, with 10 bases matching TRBD1. CDR3 length: 16 amino acids. Germline values: CDR1 MNHEY, CDR2 SVGAGI. The J segment lost 5 bases and the V segment lost 2 bases, leaving 9 bases of the junction unmatched. The CDR3 region is CASSYTSGTGAHEQYF. The CDR3, as DNA: TGTGCCAGCAGTTACACCTCCGGGACAGGGGCACACGAGCAGTACTTC.

Worth noting for this clone: This sample includes further DNA sequences coding for the same CDR3. The rearrangement uses TRBV6-1 and TRBJ2-2; 9 bases are shared with TRBD2. The CDR3 has 18 amino acids. Germline-derived CDR1 and CDR2 are MNHNS and SASEGT. The J segment lost 2 bases and the V segment lost 4 bases, leaving 11 bases of the junction unmatched. The CDR3 DNA follows: TGTGCCAGCAGTGCCGGGGGCGCGGGGGGGATAAACACCGGGGAGCTGTTTTTT. It encodes CASSAGGAGGINTGELFF.

In this sample, this clone turned up once. The J gene is TRBJ2-3, the V gene TRBV7-9; D is uncertain. This CDR3 is 11 amino acids long. CDR1 and CDR2 (germline): SEHNR, FQNEAQ (reference sequence). Trimming stripped 2 bases from V and 9 bases from J, with 6 bases between. CDR3 sequence (DNA): TGTGCCAGCAGCTTAAAGGGAACGCAGTATTTT. Translating it yields CASSLKGTQYF.

V usage is TRBV2 and J usage is TRBJ2-7, with D tentatively TRBD2 (7 bases). Per the germline V gene, CDR1 is SNHLY and CDR2 is FYNNEI. V dropped 3 bases and J dropped 6 bases, with 12 bases sitting between them. CDR3 size: 13 residues. This CDR3 is CASSDEGEGEQYF. CDR3 in DNA: TGTGCCAGCAGTGACGAGGGGGAGGGCGAGCAGTACTTC.

The chain recombines TRBV19 with TRBJ2-7, with D tentatively TRBD1 (6 bases). The germline gives CDR1 LNHDA, CDR2 SQIVND (reference sequence). This CDR3 has 14 residues. The ends were cut back, 5 bases at V and 3 bases at J, with 14 bases in the middle. CDR3 nucleotides: TGTGCCAGTAGTGGAGAGAGGGGGATCTACGAGCAGTACTTC. Its protein is CASSGERGIYEQYF.

The rearrangement uses TRBV27 and TRBJ1-6, with D perhaps TRBD1 (6 bases). From germline, CDR1 is MNHEY and CDR2 SMNVEV (reference sequence). The CDR3 is made up of 13 amino acids. CDR3 sequence: CGTGGRRNSPLHF. CDR3 bases: TGTGGAACGGGGGGGCGGAGGAATTCACCCCTCCACTTT.